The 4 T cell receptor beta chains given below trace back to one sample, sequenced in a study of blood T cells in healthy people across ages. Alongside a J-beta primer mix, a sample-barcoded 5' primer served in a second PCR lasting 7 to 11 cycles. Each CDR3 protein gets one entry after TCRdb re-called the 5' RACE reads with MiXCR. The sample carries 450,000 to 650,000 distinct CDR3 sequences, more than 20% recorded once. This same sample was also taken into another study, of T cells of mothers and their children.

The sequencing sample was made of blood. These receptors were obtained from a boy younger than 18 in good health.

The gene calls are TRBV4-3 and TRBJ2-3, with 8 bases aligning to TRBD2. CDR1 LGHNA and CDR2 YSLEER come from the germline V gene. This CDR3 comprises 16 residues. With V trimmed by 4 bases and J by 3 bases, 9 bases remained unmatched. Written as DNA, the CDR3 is TGCGCCAGCAGCCCTGCGGCGGGGGGCCTTACAGATACGCAGTATTTT. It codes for CASSPAAGGLTDTQYF.

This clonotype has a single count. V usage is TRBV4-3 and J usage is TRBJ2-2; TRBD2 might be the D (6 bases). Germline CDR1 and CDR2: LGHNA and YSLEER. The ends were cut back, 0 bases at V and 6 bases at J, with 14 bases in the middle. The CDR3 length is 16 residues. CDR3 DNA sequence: TGCGCCAGCAGCCAAGAGGGTCCGACTAGTGCCGGGGAGCTGTTTTTT. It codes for CASSQEGPTSAGELFF.

CDR3 protein: CASSPGTGYTGELFF. CDR3 nucleotides: TGTGCCAGCAGTCCCGGGACAGGCTACACCGGGGAGCTGTTTTTT. The chain carries TRBV12-3 or TRBV12-4 and TRBJ2-2; 8 bases match TRBD1. This CDR3 is 15 amino acids long. V lost 5 bases to trimming and J lost 3 bases; unmatched junction nucleotides: 5.

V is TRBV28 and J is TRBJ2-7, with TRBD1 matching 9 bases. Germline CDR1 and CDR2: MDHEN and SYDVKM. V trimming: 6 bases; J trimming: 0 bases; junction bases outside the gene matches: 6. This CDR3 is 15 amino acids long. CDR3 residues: CASSTGGASSYEQYF. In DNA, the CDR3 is TGTGCCAGCAGCACAGGGGGCGCGAGCTCCTACGAGCAGTACTTC.